This entry describes one T cell receptor (beta chain). The CDR3 covers 13 residues. Per the germline V gene, CDR1 is MNHEY and CDR2 is SMNVEV (reference sequence). Trimming left V 4 bases short and J 5 bases short, with 10 bases between. The protocol was immunoSEQ multiplex PCR, while the TCRdb copy is restricted to in-frame clones and leaves out a portion. Seen here are hundreds of thousands of clones, 70% to 90% observed once, and the top ten hold roughly 0.0089%. This sample is drawn from a study of shared T cell receptors in the human thymus. Separately, the same data were catalogued under a study of human thymus T cells. That paper notes: The people who donated were healthy Finnish babies having corrective surgery for congenital heart defects. Thymic tissue was derived from resections collected during corrective heart surgery. Thymic and blood repertoires showed apparently biased V and J gene usage. Related research found strongly overlapping thymic repertoires in unrelated individuals.

V is TRBV27 and J is TRBJ2-3; D uncertain. The sequence derives from a boy younger than two with a congenital heart defect. Sequenced material: thymocytes. The CDR3 region has the DNA TGTGCCAGCAGTTCCCAACTTAGAGATACGCAGTATTTT. Its translation: CASSSQLRDTQYF.